This T cell receptor (beta chain) was identified in a study of T cells after yellow fever vaccination. By 5'RACE template switching, TCR cDNA was produced, with a universal primer site and UMIs added in the process. TCRdb fed the 5' RACE reads into MiXCR, producing one record per CDR3 protein. The sample shows approximately 550,000 distinct CDR3 sequences, over 15% of them seen only once. The CDR3 sequence is 15 residues long. CDR1 is LGHNA and CDR2 is YSLEER in the germline V gene. The ends lost 6 bases at V and 12 bases at J; junction bases unmatched: 17. In regard to this clonotype: Its target is not known.

Regarding the study as a whole: A weaker but faster secondary response was observed, peaking on day 5 versus 15.

The TCR originated in a man aged 25-45 years who received the YFV17D yellow fever vaccine. This sample comprised PBMCs, obtained 15 days after the yellow fever booster vaccination. The rearrangement joins TRBV4-3 to TRBJ2-1; TRBD2 aligns across 7 bases. The CDR3 DNA sequence: TGCGCCAGCAGGCCCGACTGGGGCGGGAGACTACGGCAGTTCTTC. Translation gives CASRPDWGGRLRQFF.